This section outlines one TCR beta chain sequence together with its context. This specimen comes from a study of technical replicates of blood from a few donors. Assay used: immunoSEQ multiplex PCR; TCRdb lists only in-frame clones, some missing. This table has some 80,000 clones, approximately 94% appearing once. Input material: T cells isolated from PBMCs. This receptor was obtained from a human donor in good health.

CDR3 region: CASSFMFGQGQETQYF. For the CDR3, the DNA is TGTGCCAGCAGCTTTATGTTCGGACAGGGCCAAGAGACCCAGTACTTC. The chain links TRBV5-5 to TRBJ2-5, with 8 bases identical to TRBD1. The length of the CDR3 is 16 residues. V was clipped by 2 bases and J by 1 base; unmatched bases: 7. Germline loops: CDR1 SGHKS, CDR2 YYEKEE (reference sequence). The full variable domain, rest sourced from reference TRBV5-5 and TRBJ2-5, is DAGVTQSPTHLIKTRGQQVTLRCSPISGHKSVSWYQQVLGQGPQFIFQYYEKEERGRGNFPDRFSARQFPNYSSELNVNALLLGDSALYLCASSFMFGQGQETQYFGPGTRLLVL.